The present TCR beta chain was sequenced within a study of graft-versus-host responses after intestinal transplantation. Whole-study findings and limits: Graft-donor T cell macrochimerism coincided with high graft-versus-host to host-versus-graft clonal ratios in allografts. Detected in recipient marrow were GvH clones, some of which were first observed in ileum or blood.

The germline V gene encodes CDR1 MRHNA and CDR2 SNTAGT. Losses at the gene ends were 6 bases for V and 4 bases for J; bases not matched to a gene: 9. The CDR3 length is 15 residues. Clones were sequenced by immunoSEQ multiplex PCR, and TCRdb holds only the in-frame ones, with some missing. The table records 88,000 or so clones, roughly 88% of them present only once. Note on this clone: The antigen remains unidentified.

V gene TRBV6-4 combines with J gene TRBJ1-1, with 9 bases that match TRBD1. The sample consisted of unstimulated CD4+ T cells sorted from spleen or lymph node cells, taken before intestinal transplant. This TCR came from a human donor who received an intestinal transplant. CDR3 coding DNA: TGTGCCAGCAGGCCACAGGGGGCGCTGGGCACTGAAGCTTTCTTT. Translating it yields CASRPQGALGTEAFF.